One sample yielded the 30 T cell receptor beta chains listed below, sequenced in a study of T cells after posttransplantation cyclophosphamide. Profiled with immunoSEQ multiplex PCR; TCRdb holds only in-frame clones, not every one. The table shows around 30,000 clones, with around 90% occurring only once. Specimen: PBMCs. These receptors were obtained from a woman between 40 and 55 years old with a blood cancer, CMV-positive, and with a related stem cell donor.

Notes on this clone: Other DNA sequences in the same sample also yield this CDR3. The chain links TRBV7-6 to TRBJ2-1, with 7 bases identical to TRBD1. The CDR3 has 16 residues. The V segment lost 1 base and the J segment 0 bases; nucleotides outside the gene matches: 3. Germline V gene data show CDR1 as SGHVS and CDR2 as FNYEAQ. CDR3 coding DNA: TGTGCCAGCAGCTTAGTGGCAGGGGGCTCCTACAATGAGCAGTTCTTC. Translating gives CASSLVAGGSYNEQFF. The full variable domain, its missing parts supplied by reference TRBV7-6 and TRBJ2-1, is GAGVSQSPRYKVTKRGQDVALRCDPISGHVSLYWYRQALGQGPEFLTYFNYEAQQDKSGLPNDRFSAERPEGSISTLTIQRTEQRDSAMYRCASSLVAGGSYNEQFFGPGTRLTVL.

This sequence joins TRBV10-3 and TRBJ2-1, with 11 bases fitting TRBD1. The CDR3 totals 15 residues. Trimming removed 7 bases from V and 3 bases from J; junction bases left unmatched: 5. Germline-derived CDR1 and CDR2 are ENHRY and SYGVKD. The CDR3 coding sequence is TGTGCCATCACAAGAGGGACAGGGGGCTACAATGAGCAGTTCTTC. This codes for CAITRGTGGYNEQFF.

This clone was counted between two and nine times. V is TRBV5-1 and J is TRBJ2-5; 8 bases line up with TRBD1. This CDR3 spans 14 amino acids. CDR1 SGHRS and CDR2 YFSETQ come from the germline V gene. The V and J ends lost 3 bases and 4 bases, in that order; junction bases with no gene match: 5. The CDR3 protein is CASSSTDRGETQYF. CDR3 coding DNA: TGCGCCAGCAGCTCGACTGACAGGGGAGAGACCCAGTACTTC.

The chain links TRBV10-2 to TRBJ1-6, with TRBD1 as a possible D gene (6 bases). Trimming stripped 10 bases from V and 6 bases from J, with 25 bases between. The CDR3 sequence is 17 residues long. The germline V gene encodes CDR1 WSHSY and CDR2 SAAADI. CDR3 coding DNA: TGCGCCACCTTAGCCACCTGGGGGGGGCGCGGTAATTCACCCCTCCACTTT. It codes for CATLATWGGRGNSPLHF.

This chain uses TRBV5-6 with TRBJ1-2, with a tentative D call TRBD1 (6 bases). The CDR3 covers 13 residues. Germline V gene data show CDR1 as SGHDT and CDR2 as YYEEEE. V lost 4 bases, J lost 9 bases, and 16 bases lay in between. CDR3 sequence: CASSPQRGLSYTF. The CDR3 coding sequence is TGTGCCAGCAGCCCGCAAAGGGGGTTAAGCTACACCTTC.

The chain combines TRBV7-9 with TRBJ2-5, with 9 bases that match TRBD1. Germline V gene data show CDR1 as SEHNR and CDR2 as FQNEAQ (reference sequence). V dropped 5 bases and J dropped 4; count of bases not matched to a gene: 8. The CDR3 covers 15 residues. The CDR3 sequence: CASSQLTGGAETQYF. DNA for the CDR3: TGTGCCAGCAGCCAATTGACAGGGGGGGCAGAGACCCAGTACTTC.

The rearrangement links TRBV6-1 to TRBJ1-4, with 7 bases that match TRBD1. This CDR3 is built from 16 residues. From germline, CDR1 is MNHNS and CDR2 SASEGT. J gave up 6 bases and V 3 bases, and 10 bases lay outside the gene matches. This CDR3 is CASSEAQGGGDEKLFF. CDR3 nucleotide sequence: TGTGCCAGCAGTGAGGCACAAGGGGGCGGAGATGAAAAACTGTTTTTT.

This chain uses TRBV6-5 with TRBJ2-2; the match to TRBD2 covers 8 bases. Trimming removed 5 bases from V and 4 bases from J; junction bases left unmatched: 0. This CDR3 comprises 13 residues. The germline V gene has CDR1 MNHEY and CDR2 SVGAGI. CDR3 sequence reads: CASSRGGTGELFF. The CDR3 DNA sequence: TGTGCCAGCAGTCGGGGGGGCACCGGGGAGCTGTTTTTT.

The rearrangement joins TRBV27 to TRBJ2-3; D perhaps matches TRBD1 (5 bases). Per the germline V gene, CDR1 is MNHEY and CDR2 is SMNVEV (reference sequence). V dropped 5 bases and J dropped 2 bases, with 20 bases sitting between them. The CDR3 consists of 17 residues. CDR3 in DNA: TGTGCCAGCAGTCCGACTTGGCACAGGCGTCTCACAGATACGCAGTATTTT. Protein product: CASSPTWHRRLTDTQYF.

The V call is TRBV28, the J call TRBJ2-7, with a tentative D call TRBD1 (5 bases). With 9 bases removed from V and 0 bases from J, the gap between germline ends came to 15 bases. Germline V gives CDR1 MDHEN, CDR2 SYDVKM. The CDR3 runs to 14 residues. The CDR3 coding sequence is TGTGCCAGTACAACAGGTACCTTCTCCTACGAGCAGTACTTC. As protein: CASTTGTFSYEQYF.

In this sample, this clone turned up once. The chain is built from TRBV5-1 and TRBJ2-1, with 10 bases that match TRBD2. Germline assignment: CDR1 SGHRS and CDR2 YFSETQ. V was pared by 4 bases and J by 4 bases, with 8 bases of the junction left unmatched. This CDR3 region has 16 residues. The chain's CDR3 is CASSPPSSGGYNEQFF. DNA of the CDR3: TGCGCCAGCAGCCCCCCGAGTAGCGGGGGGTACAATGAGCAGTTCTTC.

The chain employs TRBV14 and TRBJ2-2; TRBD2 matches at 10 bases. The V gene end was trimmed by 4 bases and the J gene end by 0 bases; junction bases not matched to a gene: 2. Germline values: CDR1 SGHDN, CDR2 FVKESK. The CDR3 has 16 amino acids. CDR3 protein: CASSRSGGANTGELFF. CDR3 DNA sequence: TGTGCCAGCAGCCGGAGCGGGGGGGCGAACACCGGGGAGCTGTTTTTT.

The rearrangement joins TRBV6-1 to TRBJ2-5, with 12 bases fitting TRBD2. V shed 0 bases, J shed 7 bases, and the junction held 12 bases outside the gene matches. CDR3 size: 18 residues. Germline CDR1 reads MNHNS; CDR2 reads SASEGT. The CDR3 region is CASSEASVRLAGERTQYF. CDR3 bases: TGTGCCAGCAGTGAAGCTTCCGTCAGACTAGCGGGAGAGAGGACCCAGTACTTC.

The chain recombines TRBV4-1 with TRBJ2-2; 8 bases match TRBD2. Trimming at V came to 1 base and at J to 8 bases, leaving 6 bases not matched to a gene. The CDR3 is 15 amino acids. The germline CDR1 and CDR2 sequences are MGHRA and YSYEKL. The CDR3 DNA is TGCGCCAGCAGCCAAGGGTTGCGGGGGGAGGGGGAGCTGTTTTTT. Its translation: CASSQGLRGEGELFF.

In regard to this clone: The junction shows a germline mismatch at one end, possibly a read error. This chain links TRBV7-7 with TRBJ1-4; D ambiguous. The CDR3 runs to 13 residues. Germline V gene sequence: CDR1 SSHAT, CDR2 FNYEAQ (reference sequence). CDR3 nucleotide sequence: TGTGCTAGCAGCTTAATGAGCGGTGAAAAACTGTTTTTT. It specifies CASSLMSGEKLFF.

The gene calls are TRBV6-5 and TRBJ2-2, with D possibly being TRBD1 (6 bases). The CDR3 totals 13 residues. CDR1 is MNHEY and CDR2 is SVGAGI in the germline V gene. Between the trimmed V and J ends, which lost 8 bases and 4 bases, there was a span of 11 bases. The CDR3 DNA reads as TGTGCCAGCGTAACAGGGCCCACCGGGGAGCTGTTTTTT. It is translated as CASVTGPTGELFF.

The V gene is TRBV5-1, the J gene TRBJ2-3; D unclear. V lost 0 bases and J lost 5, with 13 bases in between. The CDR3 contains 15 residues. Per the germline V gene, CDR1 is SGHRS and CDR2 is YFSETQ. The CDR3 loop is CASSLGVNQLDTQYF. CDR3 bases: TGCGCCAGCAGCTTGGGTGTGAACCAGTTAGATACGCAGTATTTT.

This clone has only one observation. The rearrangement links TRBV27 to TRBJ1-1, with D perhaps TRBD1 (6 bases). V lost 0 bases and J 0 bases, leaving 8 bases between the germline ends. This CDR3 has 15 amino acids. CDR1 is MNHEY and CDR2 is SMNVEV in the germline V gene (reference sequence). The CDR3 sequence: CASSLSGQLNTEAFF. CDR3 nucleotides: TGTGCCAGCAGTTTATCCGGACAGCTGAACACTGAAGCTTTCTTT.

The chain employs TRBV28 and TRBJ2-3; 7 nucleotides match TRBD1. V shed 5 bases, J shed 2 bases, and the junction held 7 bases outside the gene matches. Germline values: CDR1 MDHEN, CDR2 SYDVKM. The CDR3 extends over 15 amino acids. CDR3 loop: CASSIGTDFTDTQYF. CDR3 DNA sequence: TGTGCCAGCAGTATCGGGACAGACTTCACAGATACGCAGTATTTT.

The rearrangement links TRBV9 to TRBJ1-2; weak D call: TRBD1 (5 bases). CDR3 length equals 15 residues. CDR1 is SGDLS and CDR2 is YYNGEE in the germline V gene. The V end was cut by 0 bases, the J end by 1 base, with 10 bases between. In DNA form, the CDR3 reads TGTGCCAGCAGCGTAGCGGGGGGGGATAACTATGGCTACACCTTC. As protein: CASSVAGGDNYGYTF.

The gene calls are TRBV5-1 and TRBJ1-1; 8 nucleotides match TRBD1. The length of the CDR3 is 15 residues. Unmatched junction bases numbered 10, after V lost 4 bases and J lost 5 bases. Germline CDR1 SGHRS, CDR2 YFSETQ. The CDR3: CASSQYPGGATEAFF. The DNA of the CDR3 is TGCGCCAGCAGCCAGTACCCAGGGGGCGCGACTGAAGCTTTCTTT.

This chain uses TRBV7-9 with TRBJ2-7; D is perhaps TRBD2 (7 bases). Trimming removed 5 bases at V and 6 bases at J, with 11 bases between. This CDR3 comprises 12 residues. Germline V gene lookup returns CDR1 SEHNR and CDR2 FQNEAQ (reference sequence). For the CDR3, the DNA is TGTGCCAGCAGCCAAGGGGGGGTCGAGCAGTACTTC. The encoded protein is CASSQGGVEQYF.

V usage is TRBV13 and J usage is TRBJ2-7; 9 bases are shared with TRBD2. V was clipped by 3 bases and J by 0 bases; unmatched bases: 3. The CDR3 sequence is 15 residues long. CDR1 is PRHDT, CDR2 FYEKMQ, per germline (reference sequence). The CDR3 loop is CASSFRTSVSYEQYF. The CDR3 bases are TGTGCCAGCAGCTTTCGGACTAGCGTCTCCTACGAGCAGTACTTC.

This rearrangement joins TRBV19 to TRBJ2-5; 9 bases agree with TRBD2. CDR3 length: 15 residues. Germline CDR1 is LNHDA and CDR2 is SQIVND (reference sequence). The V and J ends lost 1 base and 5 bases, in that order; junction bases with no gene match: 5. CDR3 sequence: CASSIGAGGRETQYF. CDR3 bases: TGTGCCAGTAGTATAGGAGCGGGGGGTAGGGAGACCCAGTACTTC.

The DNA for the CDR3 is TGTGCCAGCAGCCTGACAGGGAGGTCCTCCTACGAGCAGTACTTC. It yields the protein CASSLTGRSSYEQYF. V is TRBV14 and J is TRBJ2-7, with a possible D match to TRBD1 (7 bases). Germline lookup yields CDR1 SGHDN and CDR2 FVKESK. The CDR3 spans 15 residues. Trimming stripped 4 bases from V and 0 bases from J, with 13 bases between.

J is TRBJ1-6 and V is TRBV5-1, with TRBD1 matching 7 bases. Per the germline V gene, CDR1 is SGHRS and CDR2 is YFSETQ. Losses at the gene ends were 4 bases for V and 14 bases for J; bases not matched to a gene: 12. CDR3 length equals 14 residues. Here the CDR3 DNA reads TGCGCCAGCAGCGCGCCGGGACAGCTTACGTCCCTCCACTTT. It yields the protein CASSAPGQLTSLHF.

The genes are TRBV6-5 and TRBJ1-1; D remains unclear. With 0 bases removed from V and 10 bases from J, the gap between germline ends came to 15 bases. This CDR3 contains 14 residues. CDR1 and CDR2 from the germline V gene are MNHEY and SVGAGI. The CDR3 region is CASSYSAAGRGAFF. CDR3 sequence (DNA): TGTGCCAGCAGTTACTCGGCGGCAGGTCGGGGAGCTTTCTTT.

This chain links TRBV10-3 with TRBJ2-7; 7 bases match TRBD1. V shed 8 bases, J shed 2 bases, and the junction held 3 bases outside the gene matches. Germline V gene data show CDR1 as ENHRY and CDR2 as SYGVKD. The CDR3 has 12 residues. CDR3 sequence: CAIGDSPYEQYF. Written as DNA, the CDR3 is TGTGCCATCGGGGACAGTCCCTACGAGCAGTACTTC.

The chain couples TRBV7-2 to TRBJ1-2; 10 nucleotides align to TRBD1. The germline CDR1 and CDR2 sequences are SGHTA and FQGNSA. The V and J ends lost 5 bases and 3 bases, in that order; junction bases with no gene match: 6. CDR3 length: 15 amino acids. This CDR3 is CASSRQTGGDYGYTF. The CDR3 bases are TGTGCCAGCAGCCGTCAGACAGGGGGCGACTATGGCTACACCTTC.

This chain joins TRBV4-2 and TRBJ2-1; 13 bases fit TRBD2. This CDR3 region has 17 residues. V gave up 5 bases and J gave up 4 bases; unmatched junction bases: 8. The V gene's germline CDR1 is LGHNA and CDR2 YNFKEQ. The CDR3 sequence is CASSSELAGGTYNEQFF. In DNA form, the CDR3 reads TGTGCCAGCAGCTCGGAACTAGCGGGGGGGACGTACAATGAGCAGTTCTTC.